This T cell receptor (beta chain) comes out of a study of cytomegalovirus exposure and HLA in healthy donors. Vbeta (60) and Jbeta (13) primers were used in the PCR. Libraries were prepared by immunoSEQ multiplex PCR; TCRdb keeps only in-frame clonotypes and omits some of them. In all, the sample yields 80,000 to 100,000 clones. In regard to this clone: What it binds is not known.

Germline V gene sequence: CDR1 SQVTM, CDR2 ANQGSEA. Trimming left V 7 bases short and J 1 base short, with 10 bases between. CDR3 length: 12 residues. The study, taken as a whole, reports: According to a later analysis, donors in an Asian-associated ancestry cluster reportedly had fewer N-insertions than the roughly 630-donor mean.

The sequence derives from a man aged 45-60 years in good health and CMV-seropositive. The V and J genes are TRBV29-1 and TRBJ1-1, with D unclear. The sequenced sample consisted of PBMCs. The CDR3 coding sequence is TGCAGCGCCTGGGCCTCGAACACTGAAGCTTTCTTT. Translated, it gives CSAWASNTEAFF. Drawing the rest from reference TRBV29-1 and TRBJ1-1, the complete variable domain is SAVISQKPSRDICQRGTSLTIQCQVDSQVTMMFWYRQQPGQSLTLIATANQGSEATYESGFVIDKFPISRPNLTFSTLTVSNMSPEDSSIYLCSAWASNTEAFFGQGTRLTVV.